This T cell receptor (beta chain) was identified during a study of shared clonotypes between healthy human individuals. About the study: Ranging from 18 to 49 in age, donors were a couple of women and three men.

Each sample came from a Caucasian adult donor living in Nashville, Tennessee. Deep-level running was used for the assay. Replicate PCRs were loaded with roughly 0.3 ug DNA from unsorted PBMC, around 28,000 T cell genomes. TCRdb's table, derived via immunoSEQ multiplex PCR, lists solely in-frame clones and lacks some. The data hold some 490,000 clones, with 81% observed a single time. Trimming took 0 bases from V and 7 from J, leaving 6 bases between them. The CDR3 is 11 amino acids. Germline lookup yields CDR1 GTSNPN and CDR2 SVGIG (reference sequence). The chain uses TRBV30 and TRBJ1-2; D remains unclear. Source material: PBMCs. The source is a woman aged 40 to 50 in good health. Some clones in this sample may be carry-over from other donors' samples. CDR3 in DNA: TGTGCCTGGAGTGTCCCGGGTGGCTACACCTTC. Translation: CAWSVPGGYTF.